The rows below give T cell receptor beta chains drawn from one sample of a study of blood T cells in healthy people across ages. TCRdb passed the 5' RACE reads through MiXCR, listing each CDR3 protein once. This sample has about 690,000 distinct CDR3 sequences, with around 41% found just once. Input material: blood. Receptors were obtained from a man older than 75 in good health. Both conserved end residues are part of each CDR3. Only some rows state a clone size, as once, few, many or a class for expanded clones.

TRBJ2-7 | TRBV5-1 | NA | CASSTGQARYEQYF
NA | TRBV18 | NA | CASSPAGPETQYF
TRBJ2-1 | TRBV20-1 | NA | CSTSLGPRRYEQFF
TRBJ2-5 | TRBV4-3 | few | CASSQDKVQETQYF
TRBJ1-3 | TRBV7-2 | NA | CASSRLGGRAGNTIYF
TRBJ2-4 | TRBV4-1 | many | CASSQERSGIQYF
TRBJ2-5 | TRBV6-2/TRBV6-3 | NA | CASRRPYQETQYF
TRBJ2-3 | TRBV5-1 | NA | CASSFGRVSTDTQYF
NA | TRBV3-1 | few | CASSQIDKNYEQYF
TRBJ2-1 | TRBV10-2 | NA | CASSESGVQFF
TRBJ1-4 | TRBV27 | NA | CASSQTGQGFEKLFF
TRBJ2-3 | TRBV20-1 | many | CSAHERQGGITDTQYF
TRBJ2-7 | TRBV6-2/TRBV6-3 | few | CASSYRASTYEQYF
TRBJ1-1 | TRBV5-6 | few | CASSLRRREAFF
TRBJ1-2 | TRBV4-1 | many | CASSQGDRGNYGYTF
TRBJ1-5 | TRBV7-2 | few | CASSLGRGADQPQHF
TRBJ2-5 | TRBV5-1 | NA | CASSLARSKETQYF
TRBJ2-5 | TRBV6-5 | NA | CASSYWGQGPRETQYF
TRBJ2-3 | TRBV29-1 | NA | CSVEVGSTRSTQYF
TRBJ2-1 | TRBV6-2/TRBV6-3 | many | CASSSPLYEQFF
TRBJ1-1 | TRBV7-2 | NA | CASSLGGGGVRGTEAFF
TRBJ2-5 | TRBV27 | many | CASRPLGTVQETQYF
TRBJ1-1 | TRBV6-1 | few | CASSRRTGVGLGTEAFF
TRBJ2-3 | TRBV27 | NA | CASSLQVVDTQYF
TRBJ1-1 | TRBV3-1 | once | CASSQRRQTETEAFF
TRBJ2-3 | TRBV12-3/TRBV12-4 | few | CASRRNKGTSGTADTQYF
TRBJ2-7 | TRBV10-3 | NA | CAISENTYEQYF
TRBJ2-3 | TRBV12-5 | NA | CASGSGAFTDTQYF
TRBJ2-7 | TRBV20-1 | NA | CSALVGSSAQGQYF
TRBJ1-4 | TRBV4-3 | few | CASSQDYGQGEKLFF
TRBJ1-6 | TRBV6-4 | few | CASSDTTGVGSPLHF
TRBJ2-7 | TRBV12-5 | NA | CASGTGLSYEQYF
TRBJ2-7 | TRBV29-1 | many | CSVGGGDSLTTYEQYF
TRBJ2-1 | TRBV7-2 | NA | CASSLNPTSGRNEQFF
TRBJ2-6 | TRBV4-3 | few | CASSTDVSGANVLTF
TRBJ2-1 | TRBV4-3 | NA | CASSQADRNEQFF
TRBJ2-1 | TRBV7-2 | NA | CASSLVWTGRQHEQFF
TRBJ2-3 | TRBV7-9 | few | CASSYDRARDTQYF
TRBJ2-1 | TRBV10-1 | NA | CASSVGTSGSNEQFF
TRBJ1-2 | TRBV11-2 | few | CASSLVMATELANYGYTF
TRBJ2-6 | TRBV18 | once | CASSPRQFSGANVLTF
TRBJ1-2 | TRBV30 | NA | CAFDSYGYTF
NA | TRBV5-6 | NA | CASSSRPGTGIYEQYF
TRBJ2-7 | TRBV5-1 | NA | CASSSHGQGYNEQYF
TRBJ2-7 | TRBV27 | NA | CASSPARVPGEQYF
TRBJ2-1 | TRBV7-9 | few | CASRYSGSINEQFF